Presented here are 19 T cell receptor beta chains from one specimen sequenced in a study of blood T cell repertoires in COVID-19. The assay was immunoSEQ multiplex PCR, and TCRdb's table has in-frame clones only and misses some. Seen here are about 160,000 clones, about 80% observed once, and the top ten hold around 3.7%. The sample was PBMCs or T cells enriched from blood (not recorded which). These receptor sequences come from a woman aged 55-70 years who had recovered from COVID-19.

V usage is TRBV7-9 and J usage is TRBJ1-2; a possible D gene is TRBD1 (6 bases). This CDR3 is 14 amino acids long. With 1 base removed from V and 4 bases from J, the gap between germline ends came to 10 bases. CDR1 is SEHNR, CDR2 FQNEAQ, per germline (reference sequence). For the CDR3, the DNA is TGTGCCAGCAGCTTAGTTACAGGGATCTATGGCTACACCTTC. This codes for CASSLVTGIYGYTF.

The gene calls are TRBV5-1 and TRBJ2-3, with D possibly matching TRBD2 (6 bases). The CDR3 sequence is 14 residues long. V was cut by 2 bases and J by 3 bases, with 10 bases left in between. CDR1 and CDR2 from the germline V gene are SGHRS and YFSETQ. CDR3 in DNA: TGCGCCAGCAGCTTCCGCGGGGAGACAGATACGCAGTATTTT. It is translated as CASSFRGETDTQYF.

The chain carries TRBV2 and TRBJ2-3; 7 bases map to TRBD1. The CDR3 loop spans 16 amino acids. The V and J ends lost 8 bases and 0 bases, in that order; junction bases with no gene match: 11. The germline V gene encodes CDR1 SNHLY and CDR2 FYNNEI. The CDR3 spells CASANLGQPSTDTQYF. Written as DNA, the CDR3 is TGTGCCAGCGCTAATTTGGGACAGCCTAGCACAGATACGCAGTATTTT.

CDR3 sequence reads: CATRDRGLAKNIQYF. CDR3 nucleotide sequence: TGTGCCACCAGGGACAGGGGACTAGCCAAAAACATTCAGTACTTC. The rearrangement joins TRBV24-1 to TRBJ2-4, with TRBD1 identical over 9 bases. Germline trimming cut 7 bases from V and 0 bases from J; bases unmatched to any gene: 3. This CDR3 comprises 15 residues. Per germline, CDR1 KGHDR and CDR2 SFDVKD.

The chain recombines TRBV18 with TRBJ2-1; TRBD1 matches 11 bases. J gave up 0 bases and V 5 bases, and 3 bases lay outside the gene matches. The germline V gene has CDR1 KGHSH and CDR2 LQKENI. This CDR3 has 16 amino acids. The DNA for the CDR3 is TGTGCCAGCTCAAAGGGGACAGGGGGCTCCTACAATGAGCAGTTCTTC. It codes for CASSKGTGGSYNEQFF.

The chain employs TRBV2 and TRBJ2-5, with a possible D match to TRBD1 (6 bases). Trimming left V 7 bases short and J 2 bases short, with 14 bases between. Germline V gene data show CDR1 as SNHLY and CDR2 as FYNNEI. This CDR3 contains 14 residues. The CDR3 coding sequence is TGTGCCAGCAAAGCGGACAGATCTCAAGAGACCCAGTACTTC. As protein: CASKADRSQETQYF.

The V gene is TRBV6-1, the J gene TRBJ2-5; 14 bases are shared with TRBD2. CDR1 is MNHNS, CDR2 SASEGT, per germline. The CDR3 is 16 amino acids. Trimming removed 4 bases from V and 5 bases from J; junction bases left unmatched: 6. The DNA for the CDR3 is TGTGCCAGCAGTGGACTAGCGGGGGGGCTCCCGGAGACCCAGTACTTC. It is translated as CASSGLAGGLPETQYF.

This clone occurred a few times. The genes are TRBV6-5 and TRBJ1-1; D is uncertain. CDR1 and CDR2 (germline): MNHEY, SVGAGI. The CDR3 contains 14 residues. V was cut by 6 bases and J by 2 bases, with 13 bases left in between. The CDR3 region has the DNA TGTGCCAGCAGGGCAGCTAACAGAAACACTGAAGCTTTCTTT. Its protein is CASRAANRNTEAFF.

The chain carries TRBV6-5 and TRBJ2-5; no definite D call. CDR1 and CDR2 (germline): MNHEY, SVGAGI. Trimming left V 7 bases short and J 5 bases short, with 17 bases between. This CDR3 has 14 residues. CDR3 loop: CASKPPGAGETQYF. The CDR3 DNA reads TGTGCCAGCAAGCCCCCGGGTGCCGGTGAGACCCAGTACTTC.

This chain links TRBV19 with TRBJ2-3, with 10 positions matching TRBD2. V shed 3 bases and J 2 bases; nucleotides not matched to a gene: 5. Germline loops: CDR1 LNHDA, CDR2 SQIVND (reference sequence). The CDR3 consists of 16 residues. As DNA, the CDR3 is TGTGCCAGTAGTATCAGGACTAGCGGCGACACAGATACGCAGTATTTT. This gives the protein CASSIRTSGDTDTQYF. Drawing the rest from reference TRBV19 and TRBJ2-3, the complete variable domain is DGGITQSPKYLFRKEGQNVTLSCEQNLNHDAMYWYRQDPGQGLRLIYYSQIVNDFQKGDIAEGYSVSREKKESFPLTVTSAQKNPTAFYLCASSIRTSGDTDTQYFGPGTRLTVL.

The chain couples TRBV2 to TRBJ2-2; D gene ambiguous. This CDR3 region has 15 residues. V gave up 6 bases and J gave up 0 bases, with 11 bases separating them. Germline values: CDR1 SNHLY, CDR2 FYNNEI. The CDR3 DNA sequence: TGTGCCAGCAGGGCAGACAATACGAACACCGGGGAGCTGTTTTTT. This gives the protein CASRADNTNTGELFF.

J is TRBJ2-3 and V is TRBV2, with D possibly being TRBD2 (6 bases). The germline V gene has CDR1 SNHLY and CDR2 FYNNEI. This CDR3 contains 16 residues. The V and J ends lost 6 bases and 6 bases respectively, with 22 bases between them. As DNA, the CDR3 is TGTGCCAGCAGCCTAACACCGGGACTCCGCTCGGATACGCAGTATTTT. Translated: CASSLTPGLRSDTQYF.

This chain connects TRBV12-3 or TRBV12-4 to TRBJ1-6; D perhaps matches TRBD1 (6 bases). CDR3 length: 12 residues. V lost 6 bases, J lost 10 bases, and 10 bases lay in between. The DNA of the CDR3 is TGTGCCAGCAGCTCAGGGGTGTCACCCCTCCACTTT. This translates into CASSSGVSPLHF.

This chain links TRBV12-3 or TRBV12-4 with TRBJ1-2; a weak D match, TRBD1 (6 bases). This CDR3 contains 13 residues. The V and J ends lost 1 base and 7 bases respectively, with 10 bases between them. CDR3 nucleotide sequence: TGTGCCAGCAGTTTAGGACAGGCAGGTGGCTACACCTTC. Translating gives CASSLGQAGGYTF.

V is TRBV10-1 and J is TRBJ2-7; TRBD1 aligns across 9 bases. The length of the CDR3 is 15 residues. V lost 3 bases and J lost 3; bases outside the gene matches: 6. Germline lookup yields CDR1 WNHNN and CDR2 SYGVQD (reference sequence). The CDR3 loop reads CASSEGQGLGYEQYF. In DNA, the CDR3 is TGCGCCAGCAGTGAAGGACAGGGGCTTGGCTACGAGCAGTACTTC.

The sample holds one count of this clone. The V call is TRBV6-4, the J call TRBJ2-1; 7 bases are shared with TRBD2. Germline-derived CDR1 and CDR2 are MRHNA and SNTAGT. The CDR3 has 18 residues. The J segment lost 0 bases and the V segment lost 2 bases, leaving 10 bases of the junction unmatched. The CDR3 spells CASSDRPSGGSSYNEQFF. The CDR3 DNA sequence: TGTGCCAGCAGTGACCGACCCTCGGGGGGAAGCTCCTACAATGAGCAGTTCTTC.

This clone was detected only a few times. The chain carries TRBV5-1 and TRBJ2-7; TRBD2 matches at 7 bases. The CDR3 sequence is 15 residues long. The V segment lost 1 base and the J segment 0 bases; nucleotides outside the gene matches: 4. Germline V gene sequence: CDR1 SGHRS, CDR2 YFSETQ. CDR3 nucleotides: TGCGCCAGCAGCTTGACAAGCGGGATCTCCTACGAGCAGTACTTC. It translates to CASSLTSGISYEQYF.

This chain uses TRBV11-2 with TRBJ1-2, with D perhaps TRBD1 (5 bases). Germline V gives CDR1 SGHAT, CDR2 FQNNGV. With 3 bases removed from V and 4 bases from J, the gap between germline ends came to 9 bases. This CDR3 contains 13 residues. As DNA, the CDR3 is TGTGCCAGCAGCTTTGACAGCCTCTATGGCTACACCTTC. Amino acids: CASSFDSLYGYTF.

V and J are TRBV5-1 and TRBJ1-1, with TRBD1 as a possible D gene (6 bases). This CDR3 comprises 11 residues. Germline CDR1 and CDR2: SGHRS and YFSETQ. The V and J ends lost 0 bases and 13 bases respectively, with 10 bases between them. CDR3 loop: CASSLAGENFF. As DNA, the CDR3 is TGCGCCAGCAGCTTGGCAGGGGAAAATTTCTTT.